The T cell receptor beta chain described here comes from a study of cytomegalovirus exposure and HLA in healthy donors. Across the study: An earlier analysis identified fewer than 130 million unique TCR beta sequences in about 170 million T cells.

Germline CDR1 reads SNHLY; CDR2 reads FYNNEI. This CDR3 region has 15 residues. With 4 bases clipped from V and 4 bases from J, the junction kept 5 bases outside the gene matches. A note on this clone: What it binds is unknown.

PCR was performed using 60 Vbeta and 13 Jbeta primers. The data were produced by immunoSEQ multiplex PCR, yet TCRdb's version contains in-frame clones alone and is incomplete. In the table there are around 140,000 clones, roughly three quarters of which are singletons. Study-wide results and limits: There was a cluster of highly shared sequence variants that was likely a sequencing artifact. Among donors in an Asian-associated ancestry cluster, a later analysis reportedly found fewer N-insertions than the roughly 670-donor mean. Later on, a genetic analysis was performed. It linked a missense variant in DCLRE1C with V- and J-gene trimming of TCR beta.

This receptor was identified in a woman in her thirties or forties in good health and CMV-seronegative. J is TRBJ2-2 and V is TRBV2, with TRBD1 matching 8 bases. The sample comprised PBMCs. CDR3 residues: CASSGTGSGTGELFF. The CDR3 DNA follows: TGTGCCAGCAGTGGGACAGGGTCGGGCACCGGGGAGCTGTTTTTT.